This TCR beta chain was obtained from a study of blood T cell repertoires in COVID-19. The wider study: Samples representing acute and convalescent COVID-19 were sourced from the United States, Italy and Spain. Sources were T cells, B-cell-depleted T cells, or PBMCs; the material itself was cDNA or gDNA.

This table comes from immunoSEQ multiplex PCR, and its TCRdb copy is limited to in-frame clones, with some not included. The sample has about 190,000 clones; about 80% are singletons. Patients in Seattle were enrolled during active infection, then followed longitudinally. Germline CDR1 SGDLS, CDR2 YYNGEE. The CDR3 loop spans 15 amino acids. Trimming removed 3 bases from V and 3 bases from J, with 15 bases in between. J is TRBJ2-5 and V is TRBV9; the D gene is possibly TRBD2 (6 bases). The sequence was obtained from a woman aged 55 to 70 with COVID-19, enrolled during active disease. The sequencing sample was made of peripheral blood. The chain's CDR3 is CASSAGLTLKETQYF. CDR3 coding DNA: TGTGCCAGCAGCGCGGGACTTACGTTAAAAGAGACCCAGTACTTC.